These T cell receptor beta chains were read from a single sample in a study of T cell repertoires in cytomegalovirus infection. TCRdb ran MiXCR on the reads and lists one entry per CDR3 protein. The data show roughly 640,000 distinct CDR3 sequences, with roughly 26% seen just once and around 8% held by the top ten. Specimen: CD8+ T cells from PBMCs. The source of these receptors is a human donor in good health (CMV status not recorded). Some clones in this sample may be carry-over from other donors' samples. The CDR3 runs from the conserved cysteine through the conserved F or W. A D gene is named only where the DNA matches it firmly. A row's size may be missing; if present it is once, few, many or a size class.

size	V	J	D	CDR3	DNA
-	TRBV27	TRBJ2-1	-	CASHGPFNEQFF	TGTGCCAGCCACGGACCCTTCAATGAGCAGTTCTTC
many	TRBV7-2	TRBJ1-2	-	CASSLDLRGLIYGYTF	TGTGCCAGCAGCTTGGACCTCAGGGGATTGATCTATGGCTACACCTTC
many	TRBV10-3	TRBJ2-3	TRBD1	CAISEGTVTDTQYF	TGTGCCATCAGTGAAGGGACAGTCACAGATACGCAGTATTTT
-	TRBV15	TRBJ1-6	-	CATSRVGTADSPLHF	TGTGCCACCAGCAGAGTTGGGACGGCGGATTCACCCCTCCACTTT
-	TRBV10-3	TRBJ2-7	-	CAISSGSYASYEQYF	TGTGCCATCAGTAGCGGTAGTTATGCCTCCTACGAGCAGTACTTC
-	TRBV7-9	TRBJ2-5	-	CASSLNREEETQYF	TGTGCCAGCAGCTTAAACAGGGAGGAAGAGACCCAGTACTTC
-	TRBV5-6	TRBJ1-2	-	CASSADNTYGYTF	TGTGCCAGCAGCGCGGACAACACCTATGGCTACACCTTC
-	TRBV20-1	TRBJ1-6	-	CSARDRESSSYNSPLHF	TGCAGTGCTAGAGATCGGGAGTCGAGCTCCTATAATTCACCCCTCCACTTT
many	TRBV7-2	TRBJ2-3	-	CASSLGIVTDTQYF	TGTGCCAGCAGCTTAGGCATCGTGACAGATACGCAGTATTTT
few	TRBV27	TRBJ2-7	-	CASSLTRTTLSYEQYF	TGTGCCAGCAGTTTGACGCGGACAACGCTCTCCTACGAGCAGTACTTC
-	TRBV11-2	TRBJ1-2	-	CASSLETGLDYGYTF	TGTGCCAGCAGCTTAGAAACAGGGTTGGACTATGGCTACACCTTC
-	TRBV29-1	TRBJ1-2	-	CSVTGPPDQPYGYTF	TGCAGCGTTACGGGTCCCCCTGACCAACCCTATGGCTACACCTTC
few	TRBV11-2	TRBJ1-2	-	CASSLGLPPGHGYTF	TGTGCCAGCAGCCTTGGACTTCCCCCTGGGCATGGCTACACCTTC
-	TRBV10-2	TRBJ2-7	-	CASSGFSSSYEQYF	TGCGCCAGCAGTGGCTTCAGTAGCTCCTACGAGCAGTACTTC